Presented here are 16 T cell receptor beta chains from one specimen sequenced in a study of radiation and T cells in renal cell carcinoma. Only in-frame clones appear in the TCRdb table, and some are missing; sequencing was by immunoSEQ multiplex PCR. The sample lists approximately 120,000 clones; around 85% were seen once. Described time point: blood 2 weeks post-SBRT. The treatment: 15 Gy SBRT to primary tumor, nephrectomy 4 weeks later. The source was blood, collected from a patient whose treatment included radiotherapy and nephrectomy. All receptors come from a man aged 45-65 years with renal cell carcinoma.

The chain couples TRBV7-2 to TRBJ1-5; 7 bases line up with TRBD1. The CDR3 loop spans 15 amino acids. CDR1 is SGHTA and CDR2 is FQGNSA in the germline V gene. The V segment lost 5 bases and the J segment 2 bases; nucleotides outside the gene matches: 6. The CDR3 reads CASSTETGRNQPQHF. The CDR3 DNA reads TGTGCCAGCAGCACGGAGACAGGGCGCAATCAGCCCCAGCATTTT.

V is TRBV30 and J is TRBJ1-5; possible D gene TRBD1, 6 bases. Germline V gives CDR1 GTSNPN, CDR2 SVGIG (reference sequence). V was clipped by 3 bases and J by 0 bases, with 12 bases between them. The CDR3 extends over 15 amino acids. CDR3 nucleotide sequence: TGTGCCTGGAGCCTGGGACATTATAGCAATCAGCCCCAGCATTTT. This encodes CAWSLGHYSNQPQHF.

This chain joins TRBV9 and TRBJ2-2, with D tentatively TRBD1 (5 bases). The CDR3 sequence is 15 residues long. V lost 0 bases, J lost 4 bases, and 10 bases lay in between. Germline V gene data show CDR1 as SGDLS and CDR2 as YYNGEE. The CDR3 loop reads CASSVAKGATGELFF. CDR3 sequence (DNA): TGTGCCAGCAGCGTAGCTAAAGGGGCCACCGGGGAGCTGTTTTTT.

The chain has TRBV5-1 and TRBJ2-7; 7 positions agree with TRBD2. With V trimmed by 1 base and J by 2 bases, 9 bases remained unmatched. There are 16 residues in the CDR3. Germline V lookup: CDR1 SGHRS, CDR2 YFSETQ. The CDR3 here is CASSLNFRAGAYEQYF. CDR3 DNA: TGCGCCAGCAGCTTGAACTTTAGGGCGGGGGCCTACGAGCAGTACTTC.

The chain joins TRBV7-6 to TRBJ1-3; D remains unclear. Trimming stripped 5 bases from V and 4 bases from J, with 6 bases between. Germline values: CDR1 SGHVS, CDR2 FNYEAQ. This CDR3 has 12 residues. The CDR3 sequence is CASSEWGNTIYF. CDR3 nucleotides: TGTGCCAGCAGCGAATGGGGAAACACCATATATTTT.

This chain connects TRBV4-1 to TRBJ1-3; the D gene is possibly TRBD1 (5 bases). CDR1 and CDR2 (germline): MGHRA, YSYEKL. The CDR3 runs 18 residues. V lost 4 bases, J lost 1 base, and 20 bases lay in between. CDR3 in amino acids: CASSPGTPSGASGNTIYF. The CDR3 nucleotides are TGCGCCAGCAGCCCGGGCACCCCGTCCGGGGCGTCTGGAAACACCATATATTTT.

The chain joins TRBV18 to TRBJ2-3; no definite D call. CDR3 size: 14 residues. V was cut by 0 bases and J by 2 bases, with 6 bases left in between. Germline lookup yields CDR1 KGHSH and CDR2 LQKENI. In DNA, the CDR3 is TGTGCCAGCTCACCACCGAACGCCACAGATACGCAGTATTTT. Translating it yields CASSPPNATDTQYF.

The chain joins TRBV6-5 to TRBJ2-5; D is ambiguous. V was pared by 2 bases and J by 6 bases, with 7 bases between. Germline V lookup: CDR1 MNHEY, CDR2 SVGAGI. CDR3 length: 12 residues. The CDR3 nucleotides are TGTGCCAGCAGTTACCCGACGAAGACCCAGTACTTC. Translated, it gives CASSYPTKTQYF.

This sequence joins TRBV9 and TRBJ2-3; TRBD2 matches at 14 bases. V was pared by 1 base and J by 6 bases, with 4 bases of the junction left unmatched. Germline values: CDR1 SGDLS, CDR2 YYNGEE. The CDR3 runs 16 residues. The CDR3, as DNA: TGTGCCAGCAGCGTACGACTAGCGGGGGGGCCTGATACGCAGTATTTT. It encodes CASSVRLAGGPDTQYF.

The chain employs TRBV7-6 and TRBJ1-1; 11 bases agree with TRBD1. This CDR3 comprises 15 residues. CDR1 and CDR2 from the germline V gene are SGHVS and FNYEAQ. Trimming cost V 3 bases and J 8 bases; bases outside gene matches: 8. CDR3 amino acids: CASSLFHGQGAEAFF. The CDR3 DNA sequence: TGTGCCAGCAGCTTGTTTCACGGACAGGGGGCCGAAGCTTTCTTT.

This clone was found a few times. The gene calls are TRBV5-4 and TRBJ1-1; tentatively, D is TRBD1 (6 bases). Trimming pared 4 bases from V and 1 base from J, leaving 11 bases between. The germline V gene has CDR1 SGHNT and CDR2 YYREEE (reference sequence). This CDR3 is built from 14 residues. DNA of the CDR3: TGTGCCAGCAGCCCACAGGGAGGGAACACTGAAGCTTTCTTT. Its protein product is CASSPQGGNTEAFF. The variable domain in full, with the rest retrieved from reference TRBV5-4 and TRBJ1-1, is ETGVTQSPTHLIKTRGQQVTLRCSSQSGHNTVSWYQQALGQGPQFIFQYYREEENGRGNFPPRFSGLQFPNYSSELNVNALELDDSALYLCASSPQGGNTEAFFGQGTRLTVV.

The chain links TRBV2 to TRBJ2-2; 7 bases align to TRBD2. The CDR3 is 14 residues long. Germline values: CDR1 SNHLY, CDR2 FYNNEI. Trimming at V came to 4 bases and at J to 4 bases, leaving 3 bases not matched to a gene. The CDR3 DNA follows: TGTGCCAGCAGTGGCGAGCGGGGCACCGGGGAGCTGTTTTTT. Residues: CASSGERGTGELFF.

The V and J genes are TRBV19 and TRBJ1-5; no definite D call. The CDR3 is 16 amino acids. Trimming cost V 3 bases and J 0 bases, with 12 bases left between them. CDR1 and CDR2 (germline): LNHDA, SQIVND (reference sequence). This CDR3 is CASSIEHLYSNQPQHF. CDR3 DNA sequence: TGTGCCAGTAGTATCGAACACCTATATAGCAATCAGCCCCAGCATTTT. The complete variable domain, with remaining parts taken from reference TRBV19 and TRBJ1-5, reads DGGITQSPKYLFRKEGQNVTLSCEQNLNHDAMYWYRQDPGQGLRLIYYSQIVNDFQKGDIAEGYSVSREKKESFPLTVTSAQKNPTAFYLCASSIEHLYSNQPQHFGDGTRLSIL.

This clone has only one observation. CDR3 amino acids: CASSLHVGSYNEQFF. CDR3 nucleotides: TGTGCCAGCAGTTTACATGTCGGCTCCTACAATGAGCAGTTCTTC. The rearrangement joins TRBV27 to TRBJ2-1; the D is unclear. The V gene's germline CDR1 is MNHEY and CDR2 SMNVEV (reference sequence). V was clipped by 2 bases and J by 0 bases, with 8 bases between them. There are 15 residues in the CDR3.

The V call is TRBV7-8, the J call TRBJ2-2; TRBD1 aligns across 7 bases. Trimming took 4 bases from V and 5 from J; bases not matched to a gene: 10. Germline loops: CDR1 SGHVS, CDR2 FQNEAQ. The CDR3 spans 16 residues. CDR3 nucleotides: TGTGCCAGCAGCTCGCGGACAGGACGAACGACCGGGGAGCTGTTTTTT. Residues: CASSSRTGRTTGELFF.

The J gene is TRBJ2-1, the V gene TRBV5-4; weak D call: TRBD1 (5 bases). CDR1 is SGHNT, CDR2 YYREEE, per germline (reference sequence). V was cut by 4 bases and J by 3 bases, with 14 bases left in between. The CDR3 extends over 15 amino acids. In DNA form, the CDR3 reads TGTGCCAGCAGCCTCCCCTCCGACAGCTACAATGAGCAGTTCTTC. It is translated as CASSLPSDSYNEQFF. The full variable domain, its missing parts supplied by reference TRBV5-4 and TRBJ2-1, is ETGVTQSPTHLIKTRGQQVTLRCSSQSGHNTVSWYQQALGQGPQFIFQYYREEENGRGNFPPRFSGLQFPNYSSELNVNALELDDSALYLCASSLPSDSYNEQFFGPGTRLTVL.